Listed here are 14 T cell receptor beta chains from one sample, sequenced in a study of shared clonotypes between healthy human individuals. Assay: immunoSEQ multiplex PCR; the TCRdb copy retains only in-frame clones and omits some. Of around 2.1 million clones in the sample, 85% to 95% are singletons; the top ten hold 1.5% to 2%. The naive CD8 subset, CD45RO-negative cells positively selected for CCR7, excluded terminally differentiated effector memory CD45RA+ cells. Sequencing used naive CD8+ T cells from PBMCs. The receptors here all came from a man in his late teens or twenties in good health. Some clones in this sample may be carry-over from other donors' samples.

The DNA for the CDR3 is TGTGCCAGCAGCTTAGTTGGATACGGATATAGCAATCAGCCCCAGCATTTT. The encoded protein is CASSLVGYGYSNQPQHF. V and J are TRBV7-9 and TRBJ1-5; D unresolved. Deletions cut 1 base from V and 0 bases from J, with 13 bases between. This CDR3 has 17 amino acids. Per the germline V gene, CDR1 is SEHNR and CDR2 is FQNEAQ (reference sequence).

The chain recombines TRBV28 with TRBJ2-7, with D perhaps given as TRBD1 or TRBD2 (5 bases each). The V gene lost 6 bases and the J gene lost 5 bases, with 20 bases spanning the gap. CDR1 and CDR2 (germline): MDHEN, SYDVKM. CDR3 size: 15 residues. CDR3 nucleotide sequence: TGTGCCAGCAGCTCTATAGATGAGGGGCTTCACGAGCAGTACTTC. Translating it yields CASSSIDEGLHEQYF.

The chain uses TRBV18 and TRBJ2-3; 8 bases align to TRBD2. The CDR3 loop spans 17 amino acids. Germline CDR1 reads KGHSH; CDR2 reads LQKENI. Germline trimming cut 6 bases from V and 2 bases from J; bases unmatched to any gene: 13. The CDR3 DNA follows: TGTGCCAGCTCTACTCAAGCGGGAGAAGGTGTCACAGATACGCAGTATTTT. Protein product: CASSTQAGEGVTDTQYF. The full variable domain, with the rest looked up from reference TRBV18 and TRBJ2-3, is NAGVMQNPRHLVRRRGQEARLRCSPMKGHSHVYWYRQLPEEGLKFMVYLQKENIIDESGMPKERFSAEFPKEGPSILRIQQVVRGDSAAYFCASSTQAGEGVTDTQYFGPGTRLTVL.

This chain links TRBV27 with TRBJ1-1; the D is unclear. The CDR3 is 14 amino acids. V was cut by 0 bases and J by 3 bases, with 8 bases left in between. In germline, CDR1 is MNHEY, CDR2 SMNVEV (reference sequence). This CDR3 is CASSLSSTYTEAFF. CDR3 in DNA: TGTGCCAGCAGTTTATCCTCTACCTACACTGAAGCTTTCTTT.

The V and J genes are TRBV7-6 and TRBJ1-1; the D gene is possibly TRBD1 (5 bases). Germline loops: CDR1 SGHVS, CDR2 FNYEAQ. Between the trimmed V and J ends, which lost 5 bases and 7 bases, there was a span of 20 bases. The CDR3 has 15 amino acids. The CDR3 spells CASSPAEGRGGEAFF. The CDR3 bases are TGTGCCAGCAGCCCCGCGGAGGGCCGCGGGGGTGAAGCTTTCTTT. Using reference TRBV7-6 and TRBJ1-1 for the parts outside the CDR3, the full variable domain is GAGVSQSPRYKVTKRGQDVALRCDPISGHVSLYWYRQALGQGPEFLTYFNYEAQQDKSGLPNDRFSAERPEGSISTLTIQRTEQRDSAMYRCASSPAEGRGGEAFFGQGTRLTVV.

The rearrangement joins TRBV27 to TRBJ1-1, with D perhaps matching TRBD1 (6 bases). V shed 0 bases and J shed 3 bases, with 11 bases lying between them. This CDR3 comprises 15 residues. Looked up from germline, CDR1 is MNHEY and CDR2 is SMNVEV (reference sequence). The CDR3 loop reads CASSLSGGAYTEAFF. CDR3 in DNA: TGTGCCAGCAGTTTATCGGGGGGGGCCTACACTGAAGCTTTCTTT.

A remark on this clone: The identical CDR3 is also encoded by other nucleotide sequences in the sample. The V call is TRBV7-9, the J call TRBJ2-1; 11 nucleotides match TRBD2. The ends lost 1 base at V and 4 bases at J; junction bases unmatched: 0. The CDR3 length is 15 residues. Looked up from germline, CDR1 is SEHNR and CDR2 is FQNEAQ (reference sequence). The CDR3 is CASSLGTSGYNEQFF. DNA of the CDR3: TGTGCCAGCAGCTTAGGGACTAGCGGGTACAATGAGCAGTTCTTC.

The rearrangement uses TRBV6-4 and TRBJ2-2, with D possibly TRBD2 on 6 matching bases. The CDR3 consists of 15 residues. Germline CDR1 and CDR2: MRHNA and SNTAGT. V was shortened by 6 bases and J by 2 bases, with 13 bases between the two germline ends. CDR3 coding DNA: TGTGCCAGCAGCGACGGGACTTCTAACACCGGGGAGCTGTTTTTT. This encodes CASSDGTSNTGELFF.

The CDR3 protein is CASTPRDREWDTDTQYF. In nucleotides, the CDR3 is TGTGCCAGCACCCCCCGGGACAGGGAATGGGACACAGATACGCAGTATTTT. The rearrangement uses TRBV7-9 and TRBJ2-3; 9 nucleotides align to TRBD1. V was pared by 7 bases and J by 2 bases, with 13 bases of the junction left unmatched. The length of the CDR3 is 17 residues. CDR1 SEHNR and CDR2 FQNEAQ come from the germline V gene (reference sequence).

The chain couples TRBV19 to TRBJ2-5; tentatively, D is TRBD1 (7 bases). Germline V gene sequence: CDR1 LNHDA, CDR2 SQIVND (reference sequence). The CDR3 runs 14 residues. V lost 3 bases and J lost 5, with 13 bases in between. CDR3 sequence (DNA): TGTGCCAGTAGTATCGACAGGGAGGAGGAGACCCAGTACTTC. It specifies CASSIDREEETQYF. Looking up the rest from reference TRBV19 and TRBJ2-5 gives the full variable domain: DGGITQSPKYLFRKEGQNVTLSCEQNLNHDAMYWYRQDPGQGLRLIYYSQIVNDFQKGDIAEGYSVSREKKESFPLTVTSAQKNPTAFYLCASSIDREEETQYFGPGTRLLVL.

The J gene is TRBJ1-2, the V gene TRBV11-2; D is possibly TRBD1 (5 bases). This CDR3 is built from 16 residues. CDR1 and CDR2 (germline): SGHAT, FQNNGV. The V and J ends lost 4 bases and 3 bases respectively, with 18 bases between them. CDR3 in amino acids: CASSSTGGARYYGYTF. DNA of the CDR3: TGTGCCAGCAGCTCAACCGGAGGGGCGCGATACTATGGCTACACCTTC.

Here the CDR3 DNA reads TGTGCCATCACAAGAGGAGTCCAATTCTTCGAAGATACGCAGTATTTT. Encoded protein: CAITRGVQFFEDTQYF. The chain joins TRBV19 to TRBJ2-3; D is ambiguous. CDR3 length: 16 amino acids. The germline gives CDR1 LNHDA, CDR2 SQIVND (reference sequence). V lost 10 bases and J lost 5, with 25 bases in between.

This clone was observed once. V gene TRBV13 combines with J gene TRBJ2-7, with D maybe TRBD1 (6 bases). V was shortened by 8 bases and J by 7 bases, with 18 bases between the two germline ends. The CDR3 is 13 residues long. Germline loops: CDR1 PRHDT, CDR2 FYEKMQ (reference sequence). CDR3 residues: CASLTRGLREQYF. The CDR3 DNA sequence: TGTGCCAGCCTGACAAGGGGGTTACGGGAGCAGTACTTC.

The rearrangement links TRBV27 to TRBJ2-3, with D unresolved. Trimming took off 1 base at V and 0 bases at J, with 11 bases between the two ends. The CDR3 is 16 amino acids. Looked up from germline, CDR1 is MNHEY and CDR2 is SMNVEV (reference sequence). CDR3 protein: CASSLLAQTSTDTQYF. As DNA, the CDR3 is TGTGCCAGCAGTTTATTGGCACAGACTAGCACAGATACGCAGTATTTT.